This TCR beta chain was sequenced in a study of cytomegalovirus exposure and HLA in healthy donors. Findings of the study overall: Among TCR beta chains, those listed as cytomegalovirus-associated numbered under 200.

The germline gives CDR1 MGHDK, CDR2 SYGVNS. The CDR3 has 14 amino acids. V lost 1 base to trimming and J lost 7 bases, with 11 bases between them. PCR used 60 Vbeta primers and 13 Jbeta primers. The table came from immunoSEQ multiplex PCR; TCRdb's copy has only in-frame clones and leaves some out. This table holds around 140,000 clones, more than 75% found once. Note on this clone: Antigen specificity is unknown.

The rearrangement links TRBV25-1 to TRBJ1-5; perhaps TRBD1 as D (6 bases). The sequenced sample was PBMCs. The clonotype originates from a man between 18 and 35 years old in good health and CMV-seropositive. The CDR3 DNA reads TGTGCCAGCAGTGAATTTGGACAGATCCAGCCCCAGCATTTT. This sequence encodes CASSEFGQIQPQHF.